The 11 T cell receptor beta chains listed next were all sequenced from one sample in a study of beta chain features in type 1 diabetes. The study, taken as a whole, reports: Shortening of TCRB CDR3s, moderate but significant, appeared in all four CD4+ subsets of Type 1 diabetes patients.

Their specific antigens are unknown. The whole isolated RNA underwent reverse transcription, so sequencing captured expressed TCRB transcripts. Profiling relied on immunoSEQ multiplex PCR, and the TCRdb table lists in-frame clones only, not all of them. This table has roughly 290,000 clones, 15% appearing once. The sequencing input was naive CD4+ T cells from blood. These receptors all stem from a man between 18 and 35 years old with type 1 diabetes.

The CDR3 reads CASSPVSGRAYNEQFF. The CDR3 bases are TGTGCCAGCAGCCCGGTCTCCGGGAGGGCCTACAATGAGCAGTTCTTC. This chain uses TRBV4-2 with TRBJ2-1, with 8 bases lining up with TRBD2. The CDR3 is made up of 16 amino acids. The V gene's germline CDR1 is LGHNA and CDR2 YNFKEQ. Trimming took 4 bases from V and 2 from J; bases not matched to a gene: 7.

V usage is TRBV9 and J usage is TRBJ2-1, with 10 nucleotides matching TRBD1. The germline CDR1 and CDR2 sequences are SGDLS and YYNGEE. With 3 bases clipped from V and 3 bases from J, the junction kept 3 bases outside the gene matches. This CDR3 has 15 amino acids. CDR3 sequence reads: CASSARTGGYNEQFF. The CDR3 DNA reads as TGTGCCAGCAGCGCTCGGACAGGGGGCTACAATGAGCAGTTCTTC.

J is TRBJ2-2 and V is TRBV5-1, with 11 bases lining up with TRBD2. Germline V gene lookup returns CDR1 SGHRS and CDR2 YFSETQ. The V segment lost 1 base and the J segment 6 bases; nucleotides outside the gene matches: 5. This CDR3 spans 16 amino acids. The CDR3 region has the DNA TGCGCCAGCAGCTTGTCACTAGCGGGAGTTTCCGGGGAGCTGTTTTTT. Protein: CASSLSLAGVSGELFF.

The table lists this clone with a few counts. The genes are TRBV11-2 and TRBJ2-5; perhaps TRBD1 as D (5 bases). With 2 bases removed from V and 5 bases from J, the gap between germline ends came to 18 bases. The V gene's germline CDR1 is SGHAT and CDR2 FQNNGV. This CDR3 comprises 16 residues. CDR3 in amino acids: CASSLFTGRDFETQYF. The CDR3 nucleotides are TGTGCCAGCAGCTTATTTACCGGCAGGGATTTCGAGACCCAGTACTTC.

This chain joins TRBV5-1 and TRBJ2-1; TRBD1 matches 8 bases. Germline CDR1 and CDR2: SGHRS and YFSETQ. V lost 3 bases to trimming and J lost 5 bases; unmatched junction nucleotides: 7. The CDR3 consists of 15 residues. The CDR3 DNA reads TGCGCCAGCAGCTCCCGCAGGGGGCTCGACAATGAGCAGTTCTTC. Translating gives CASSSRRGLDNEQFF.

This clone was observed a few times. V is TRBV9 and J is TRBJ1-1, with a possible D match to TRBD1 (5 bases). The CDR3 covers 15 residues. Trimming took off 3 bases at V and 2 bases at J, with 14 bases between the two ends. The germline V gene encodes CDR1 SGDLS and CDR2 YYNGEE. The CDR3 loop is CASSAQHGGNTEAFF. Here the CDR3 DNA reads TGTGCCAGCAGCGCCCAGCACGGGGGAAACACTGAAGCTTTCTTT.

This chain uses TRBV15 with TRBJ1-5, with D tentatively TRBD1 (5 bases). CDR1 and CDR2 from the germline V gene are LNHNV and YYDKDF (reference sequence). V was cut by 3 bases and J by 5 bases, with 11 bases left in between. This CDR3 is 14 amino acids long. Here the CDR3 reads CATSSQGADQPQHF. In nucleotides, the CDR3 is TGTGCCACCAGCAGCCAGGGCGCTGATCAGCCCCAGCATTTT.

This clone was picked up a small number of times. This chain uses TRBV2 with TRBJ2-2; D remains ambiguous. Germline CDR1 is SNHLY and CDR2 is FYNNEI. V dropped 8 bases and J dropped 4 bases, with 14 bases sitting between them. There are 14 residues in the CDR3. This CDR3 reads CASRKAISTGELFF. CDR3 coding DNA: TGTGCCAGCCGGAAAGCGATCTCCACCGGGGAGCTGTTTTTT.

V and J are TRBV29-1 and TRBJ1-4, with 10 bases identical to TRBD1. Germline V lookup: CDR1 SQVTM, CDR2 ANQGSEA. The V segment lost 6 bases and the J segment 8 bases; nucleotides outside the gene matches: 9. The CDR3 totals 14 residues. CDR3 protein: CSVTPGQGTEKLFF. CDR3 nucleotides: TGCAGCGTGACACCGGGACAGGGGACAGAAAAACTGTTTTTT.

The chain couples TRBV30 to TRBJ1-1; 8 nucleotides align to TRBD1. The CDR3 is 14 residues long. V lost 0 bases and J lost 4; bases outside the gene matches: 4. CDR1 is GTSNPN and CDR2 is SVGIG in the germline V gene (reference sequence). The chain's CDR3 is CAWSVGQGATEAFF. The CDR3 DNA reads TGTGCCTGGAGTGTCGGGCAGGGGGCCACTGAAGCTTTCTTT. The full variable domain, with the rest looked up from reference TRBV30 and TRBJ1-1, is SQTIHQWPATLVQPVGSPLSLECTVEGTSNPNLYWYRQAAGRGLQLLFYSVGIGQISSEVPQNLSASRPQDRQFILSSKKLLLSDSGFYLCAWSVGQGATEAFFGQGTRLTVV.

The chain carries TRBV2 and TRBJ2-6; no clear D gene. The germline gives CDR1 SNHLY, CDR2 FYNNEI. The length of the CDR3 is 14 residues. Trimming cost V 8 bases and J 0 bases, with 8 bases left between them. CDR3 amino acids: CASGATSGANVLTF. CDR3 bases: TGTGCCAGCGGAGCCACCTCTGGGGCCAACGTCCTGACTTTC.